The sample holds one count of the clone carrying this TCR beta chain. Its antigen is not known. V was pared by 1 base and J by 6 bases, with 16 bases between. Germline CDR1 is SGHVS and CDR2 is FNYEAQ. The CDR3 has 16 amino acids. From RNA transcripts, TCR beta CDR3 regions were amplified. Primed by the HTBI set, a first-round RT-PCR was run on the TCR CDR3. Each CDR3 protein is one row after TCRdb ran MiXCR on the multiplex PCR reads. Altogether approximately 400,000 distinct CDR3 sequences are present, 15% being singletons, with the ten largest covering approximately 32%. The data belong to a study of T cells in Graves' hyperthyroidism and ophthalmopathy. About the study: Peripheral blood was acquired at first diagnosis, ahead of any therapy whatsoever.

The study, taken as a whole, reports: Appearing also in blood were most of the thyroid clonotypes expanded above 0.001.

The source material was blood. The genes are TRBV7-6 and TRBJ2-1, with D maybe TRBD2 (6 bases). This TCR derives from a woman in her twenties or thirties with Graves' hyperthyroidism. Here the CDR3 reads CASSLVAGLVGNEQFF. For the CDR3, the DNA is TGTGCCAGCAGCTTAGTGGCGGGGCTAGTGGGCAATGAGCAGTTCTTC.